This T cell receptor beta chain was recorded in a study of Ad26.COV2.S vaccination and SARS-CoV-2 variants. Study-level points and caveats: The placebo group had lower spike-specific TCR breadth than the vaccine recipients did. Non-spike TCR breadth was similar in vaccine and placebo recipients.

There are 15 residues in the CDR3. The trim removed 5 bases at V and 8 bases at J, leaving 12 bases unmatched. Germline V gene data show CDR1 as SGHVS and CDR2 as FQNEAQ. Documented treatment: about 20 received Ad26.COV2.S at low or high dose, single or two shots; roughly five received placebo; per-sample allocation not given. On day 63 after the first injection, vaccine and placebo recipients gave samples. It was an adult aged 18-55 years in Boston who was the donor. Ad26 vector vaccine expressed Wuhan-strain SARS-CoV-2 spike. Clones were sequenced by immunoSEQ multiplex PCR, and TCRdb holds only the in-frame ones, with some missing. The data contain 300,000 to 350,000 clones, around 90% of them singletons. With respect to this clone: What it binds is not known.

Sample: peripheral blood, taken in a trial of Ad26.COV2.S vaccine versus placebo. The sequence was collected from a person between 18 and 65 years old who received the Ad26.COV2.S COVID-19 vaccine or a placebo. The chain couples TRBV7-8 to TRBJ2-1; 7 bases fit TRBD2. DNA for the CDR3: TGTGCCAGCAGCCCCCCGGGAGGTCTTAGCGATGAGCAGTTCTTC. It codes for CASSPPGGLSDEQFF.